The clone carrying this TCR beta chain has just a few counts. Allocation to cohorts depended on clinical history reported by the participants. This entry is derived from a study of blood T cell repertoires in COVID-19. Background on the study: Samples came from the United States, Italy and Spain, spanning acute and convalescent COVID-19. The analysed material was cDNA or gDNA that came from T cells, B-cell-depleted T cells, or PBMCs.

As handled by the study authors: Quantification of nucleated cells was approximated via reference gene primer amplification. Profiled with immunoSEQ multiplex PCR; TCRdb holds only in-frame clones, not every one. V, J and clone size reflect that table, while D and trimming were determined from the DNA. The sample has under 250,000 clones; about 86% are singletons. This receptor was taken from a woman in her fifties or sixties with acute COVID-19. Sequenced sample: PBMCs or T cells enriched from blood (not recorded which).

CDR3 amino acids: CSARGGQAFF. DNA of the CDR3: TGCAGTGCGAGGGGGGGGCAAGCTTTCTTT. The chain has TRBV20-1 and TRBJ1-1; D possibly corresponds to TRBD1 (6 bases). Germline assignment: CDR1 DFQATT and CDR2 SNEGSKA (reference sequence). CDR3 length: 10 amino acids. Between the trimmed V and J ends, which lost 6 bases and 9 bases, there was a span of 11 bases.